A selection of T cell receptor beta chains follows, all from one sample in a study of CD8+CD57+ T cells in acquired aplastic anemia. TCRdb ran MiXCR on the reads and lists one entry per CDR3 protein. The sample includes roughly 58,000 distinct CDR3 sequences, around 55% seen only once; the top ten take 2% to 2.5%. Specimen: sorted CD4+, CD8+, or CD8+CD57+ T cells (not recorded which) from PBMCs. Receptors originate from a human donor in good health, serving as a control. Each CDR3 is given with its conserved first and last residue. D genes are given only for firm matches. Rows give clone size only sometimes, using once, few, many, or a class for an expanded clone.

J gene: TRBJ2-2
clone size: many
D gene: .
V gene: TRBV7-6
CDR3 protein: CASSSAGGGAGPGELFF
CDR3 DNA: TGTGCCAGCAGCTCGGCCGGAGGGGGAGCGGGACCCGGGGAGCTGTTTTTT

J gene: TRBJ2-6
clone size: many
D gene: .
V gene: TRBV6-1
CDR3 protein: CASSPLGAGANVLTF
CDR3 DNA: TGTGCCAGCAGCCCTTTAGGGGCTGGGGCCAACGTCCTGACTTTC

J gene: TRBJ2-6
clone size: many
D gene: TRBD1
V gene: TRBV5-1
CDR3 protein: CASSLGQGASDVLTF
CDR3 DNA: TGCGCCAGCAGCTTGGGGCAGGGGGCATCGGACGTCCTGACTTTC

J gene: TRBJ2-2
clone size: many
D gene: TRBD2
V gene: TRBV6-1
CDR3 protein: CASSGGWGGRTNTGELFF
CDR3 DNA: TGTGCCAGCAGTGGGGGGTGGGGCGGGAGGACCAACACCGGGGAGCTGTTTTTT

J gene: TRBJ2-3
clone size: .
D gene: .
V gene: TRBV7-2
CDR3 protein: CASSTGDTQYF
CDR3 DNA: TGTGCCAGCAGTACCGGAGATACGCAGTATTTT

J gene: TRBJ2-7
clone size: many
D gene: .
V gene: TRBV20-1
CDR3 protein: CSALNQGFDEQYF
CDR3 DNA: TGCAGTGCCCTGAATCAGGGGTTCGACGAGCAGTACTTC

J gene: TRBJ1-3
clone size: many
D gene: .
V gene: TRBV11-2
CDR3 protein: CASSRDGYSGNTIYF
CDR3 DNA: TGTGCCAGCAGCCGGGACGGATACTCTGGAAACACCATATATTTT

J gene: TRBJ2-5
clone size: many
D gene: .
V gene: TRBV12-3/TRBV12-4
CDR3 protein: CASSRGPRGAETQYF
CDR3 DNA: TGTGCCAGCAGCCGGGGGCCAAGGGGAGCAGAGACCCAGTACTTC

J gene: TRBJ2-7
clone size: .
D gene: .
V gene: TRBV7-2
CDR3 protein: CASSDLTYEQYF
CDR3 DNA: TGTGCCAGCAGTGACCTAACATACGAGCAGTACTTC

J gene: TRBJ1-3
clone size: many
D gene: .
V gene: TRBV5-1
CDR3 protein: CASSLAGTISGNTIYF
CDR3 DNA: TGCGCCAGCAGCTTGGCGGGGACCATCTCTGGAAACACCATATATTTT

J gene: TRBJ1-1
clone size: .
D gene: .
V gene: TRBV7-9
CDR3 protein: CASSSDRRMNTEAFF
CDR3 DNA: TGTGCCAGCAGCAGTGACAGACGGATGAACACTGAAGCTTTCTTT

J gene: TRBJ2-1
clone size: many
D gene: .
V gene: TRBV11-1
CDR3 protein: CASSLGSYPVNEQFF
CDR3 DNA: TGTGCCAGCAGCTTGGGTTCTTACCCGGTCAATGAGCAGTTCTTC

J gene: TRBJ1-2
clone size: .
D gene: .
V gene: TRBV7-2
CDR3 protein: CASSPQQGNYGYTF
CDR3 DNA: TGTGCCAGCAGCCCCCAGCAGGGTAACTATGGCTACACCTTC

J gene: TRBJ2-6
clone size: many
D gene: .
V gene: TRBV19
CDR3 protein: CASSIDRWQGRASGANVLTF
CDR3 DNA: TGTGCCAGTAGTATAGACAGATGGCAGGGAAGAGCCTCTGGGGCCAACGTCCTGACTTTC

J gene: TRBJ2-7
clone size: many
D gene: TRBD2
V gene: TRBV4-2
CDR3 protein: CASTPSPAGGPYEQYF
CDR3 DNA: TGTGCCAGCACCCCTAGTCCAGCGGGAGGCCCCTACGAGCAGTACTTC

J gene: TRBJ2-5
clone size: medium-sized
D gene: TRBD2
V gene: TRBV24-1
CDR3 protein: CATRAGTSLRETQYF
CDR3 DNA: TGTGCCACCAGGGCCGGGACTAGCCTTAGGGAGACCCAGTACTTC

J gene: TRBJ1-6
clone size: .
D gene: TRBD1
V gene: TRBV19
CDR3 protein: CASSGTGGSSPLHF
CDR3 DNA: TGTGCCAGTAGTGGGACAGGGGGTAGCTCACCCCTCCACTTT

J gene: TRBJ1-2
clone size: .
D gene: .
V gene: TRBV29-1
CDR3 protein: CSLMTGTYGYTF
CDR3 DNA: TGCAGCTTAATGACGGGGACGTATGGCTACACCTTC

J gene: TRBJ1-5
clone size: few
D gene: TRBD1
V gene: TRBV2
CDR3 protein: CASNPQGAGQPQHF
CDR3 DNA: TGTGCCAGCAATCCACAGGGGGCGGGTCAGCCCCAGCATTTT

J gene: TRBJ1-1
clone size: .
D gene: .
V gene: TRBV2
CDR3 protein: CASSFDRGLNTEAFF
CDR3 DNA: TGTGCCAGCAGTTTTGATCGGGGGTTGAACACTGAAGCTTTCTTT

J gene: TRBJ1-1
clone size: .
D gene: .
V gene: TRBV6-1
CDR3 protein: CASGSREAFF
CDR3 DNA: TGTGCCAGCGGGTCACGTGAAGCTTTCTTT

J gene: TRBJ1-1
clone size: once
D gene: .
V gene: TRBV28
CDR3 protein: CASSIYLCSVGGTMNTEAFF
CDR3 DNA: .

J gene: TRBJ2-6
clone size: many
D gene: .
V gene: TRBV9
CDR3 protein: CASSLTGSGANVLTF
CDR3 DNA: TGTGCCAGCAGCCTCACAGGGTCTGGGGCCAACGTCCTGACTTTC

J gene: TRBJ1-1
clone size: medium-sized
D gene: .
V gene: TRBV29-1
CDR3 protein: CSVGGFVGGRNTEAFF
CDR3 DNA: TGCAGCGTCGGAGGGTTCGTGGGGGGCCGGAACACTGAAGCTTTCTTT

J gene: TRBJ1-3
clone size: many
D gene: .
V gene: TRBV11-3
CDR3 protein: CASRGYSGNTIYF
CDR3 DNA: TGTGCCAGCAGAGGGTACTCTGGAAACACCATATATTTT

J gene: TRBJ2-1
clone size: .
D gene: TRBD2
V gene: TRBV10-3
CDR3 protein: CAISAGGYNEQFF
CDR3 DNA: TGTGCCATCAGTGCGGGAGGGTACAATGAGCAGTTCTTC

J gene: TRBJ1-1
clone size: .
D gene: TRBD1
V gene: TRBV7-9
CDR3 protein: CASSLWTGNTEAFF
CDR3 DNA: TGTGCCAGCAGCTTGTGGACAGGGAACACTGAAGCTTTCTTT

J gene: TRBJ2-1
clone size: .
D gene: .
V gene: TRBV24-1
CDR3 protein: CATSDLRNGREQFF
CDR3 DNA: TGTGCCACCAGTGATTTAAGAAATGGGCGGGAGCAGTTCTTC

J gene: TRBJ1-6
clone size: .
D gene: .
V gene: TRBV19
CDR3 protein: CASSMDLSYNSPLHF
CDR3 DNA: TGTGCCAGTAGTATGGACCTTTCCTATAATTCACCCCTCCACTTT

J gene: TRBJ2-6
clone size: .
D gene: .
V gene: TRBV19
CDR3 protein: CASSAEGPGANVLTF
CDR3 DNA: TGTGCCAGTAGTGCCGAGGGGCCAGGGGCCAACGTCCTGACTTTC

J gene: TRBJ2-7
clone size: .
D gene: TRBD2
V gene: TRBV24-1
CDR3 protein: CATSDLFGLAGVYEQYF
CDR3 DNA: TGTGCCACCAGTGATTTATTTGGACTAGCGGGAGTCTACGAGCAGTACTTC

J gene: TRBJ1-1
clone size: .
D gene: .
V gene: TRBV7-9
CDR3 protein: CASSRRPDEAFF
CDR3 DNA: TGTGCCAGCAGCCGCAGGCCCGATGAAGCTTTCTTT

J gene: TRBJ2-3
clone size: .
D gene: .
V gene: TRBV29-1
CDR3 protein: CSVCVRGRTDTQYF
CDR3 DNA: TGCAGCGTGTGCGTTCGGGGGCGCACAGATACGCAGTATTTT

J gene: TRBJ2-1
clone size: .
D gene: TRBD2
V gene: TRBV25-1
CDR3 protein: CASSEDSGRYNEQFF
CDR3 DNA: TGTGCCAGCAGTGAAGATAGCGGGAGATACAATGAGCAGTTCTTC

J gene: TRBJ1-3
clone size: once
D gene: .
V gene: TRBV29-1
CDR3 protein: CSVEDRWTGNTIYF
CDR3 DNA: TGCAGCGTTGAAGATCGTTGGACGGGGAACACCATATATTTT

J gene: TRBJ2-2
clone size: .
D gene: .
V gene: TRBV7-3
CDR3 protein: CASSLSGELFF
CDR3 DNA: TGTGCCAGCAGCCTTAGCGGGGAGCTGTTTTTT

J gene: TRBJ2-3
clone size: medium-sized
D gene: .
V gene: TRBV29-1
CDR3 protein: CSVGGSGSTDTQYF
CDR3 DNA: TGCAGCGTTGGAGGAAGCGGGAGCACAGATACGCAGTATTTT

J gene: TRBJ2-7
clone size: once
D gene: .
V gene: TRBV29-1
CDR3 protein: CSVGMGASYEQYF
CDR3 DNA: TGCAGCGTTGGTATGGGAGCTTCCTACGAGCAGTACTTC

J gene: TRBJ1-2
clone size: .
D gene: TRBD1
V gene: TRBV7-9
CDR3 protein: CASSLVVGGYYGYTF
CDR3 DNA: TGTGCCAGCAGCTTAGTGGTAGGGGGCTACTATGGCTACACCTTC

J gene: TRBJ2-1
clone size: .
D gene: TRBD2
V gene: TRBV19
CDR3 protein: CASRKGLAGYNEQFF
CDR3 DNA: TGTGCCAGTAGGAAGGGACTAGCGGGATACAATGAGCAGTTCTTC

J gene: TRBJ2-5
clone size: .
D gene: .
V gene: TRBV25-1
CDR3 protein: CASSHTSQETQYF
CDR3 DNA: TGTGCCAGCAGTCACACTAGCCAGGAGACCCAGTACTTC

J gene: TRBJ1-5
clone size: medium-sized
D gene: .
V gene: TRBV15
CDR3 protein: CATSRAGGQPQHF
CDR3 DNA: TGTGCCACCAGCAGAGCTGGAGGTCAGCCCCAGCATTTT

J gene: TRBJ1-1
clone size: .
D gene: .
V gene: TRBV2
CDR3 protein: CASSGTAVGTEAFF
CDR3 DNA: TGTGCCAGCAGTGGGACGGCGGTGGGGACTGAAGCTTTCTTT

J gene: TRBJ1-1
clone size: many
D gene: .
V gene: TRBV3-1
CDR3 protein: CASSQPDSRRRAFF
CDR3 DNA: TGTGCCAGCAGCCAACCGGACAGCCGACGGAGGGCTTTCTTT

J gene: TRBJ1-5
clone size: many
D gene: .
V gene: TRBV27
CDR3 protein: CASSPGGLQPQHF
CDR3 DNA: TGTGCCAGCAGTCCTGGGGGGCTTCAGCCCCAGCATTTT

J gene: TRBJ2-7
clone size: .
D gene: TRBD1
V gene: TRBV2
CDR3 protein: CASSRQGSNEQYF
CDR3 DNA: TGTGCCAGCAGTCGACAGGGTTCCAACGAGCAGTACTTC

J gene: TRBJ2-3
clone size: once
D gene: .
V gene: TRBV10-2
CDR3 protein: CASSESKTDTQYF
CDR3 DNA: TGCGCCAGCAGTGAGTCGAAGACAGATACGCAGTATTTT

J gene: TRBJ1-1
clone size: .
D gene: .
V gene: TRBV24-1
CDR3 protein: CATRDSEAFF
CDR3 DNA: TGTGCCACCAGGGACAGCGAAGCTTTCTTT

J gene: TRBJ1-2
clone size: many
D gene: .
V gene: TRBV9
CDR3 protein: CASSVDLGAGSYGYTF
CDR3 DNA: TGTGCCAGCAGCGTAGATCTAGGGGCGGGGAGCTATGGCTACACCTTC

J gene: TRBJ2-7
clone size: .
D gene: TRBD2
V gene: TRBV15
CDR3 protein: CATSRVGGGSSYEQYF
CDR3 DNA: TGTGCCACCAGCAGAGTTGGCGGGGGGAGCTCCTACGAGCAGTACTTC

J gene: TRBJ1-1
clone size: .
D gene: .
V gene: TRBV10-3
CDR3 protein: CAISEQTGPEAFF
CDR3 DNA: TGTGCCATCAGTGAGCAAACAGGGCCTGAAGCTTTCTTT

J gene: TRBJ2-1
clone size: many
D gene: .
V gene: TRBV6-1
CDR3 protein: CASRPRWSSYNEQFF
CDR3 DNA: TGTGCCAGCCGACCTCGGTGGAGCTCCTACAATGAGCAGTTCTTC